This T cell receptor (beta chain) was captured by sequencing in a study of blood T cell repertoires in COVID-19 (dated by TCRdb to 2018 to 2020). Regarding the complete study: The collaborator samples originated in the United States, Italy and Spain and spanned the acute and convalescent phases of COVID-19. Nearly every sample came with metadata listing a de-identified subject ID, COVID-19 status, age in years and sex. Samples were obtained from the ongoing ImmuneRACE study (first 160 participants) and from 1,000 to 1,500 subjects provided by 6 global collaborators. Where HLA class I and class II types were available, the types were taken from metadata supplied by the sample provider, not from assay-based typing. Deeply sampled blood TCRbeta repertoires from subjects exposed to, actively infected with, or recovered from COVID-19 were included in the dataset. The repertoires were made available in a free public database intended to serve as a resource for research on the immune response to SARS-CoV-2. The prospective study material was composed of cDNA or gDNA derived from T cells, B-cell-depleted T cells, or PBMCs. Paper-wide results and their limitations: The amount of clinical and demographic metadata varied by source and participant and was provided uncurated.

The immunoSEQ Assay, a bias-controlled multiplex PCR, was used to amplify TCRbeta CDR3 regions from genomic DNA. Regarding the original processing steps: The number of nucleated cells in each sample was estimated by amplification of reference gene primers within the assay. Sequence reads were collapsed and filtered to measure the absolute abundance of every unique TCRbeta CDR3 rearrangement. For each sample, productive Simpson clonality was calculated by taking the square root of Simpson's diversity index across productive rearrangements. The table comes from immuneACCESS by way of TCRdb, which keeps in-frame sequences with V and J called. Part of the clones is missing from these tables; in studies checked, under half for an unresolved V gene and the rest for unknown reasons. V, J and clone size are those of that table, while D and trimming were read from the DNA. This sample is represented by around 99,000 clones; around 80% of them were singletons. Jointly, the top ten make up roughly 4% of the sample.

Whole blood was collected in K2EDTA tubes by collaborating institutions according to the institutions' own protocols. Collaborator samples were shipped for TCRbeta analysis as frozen whole blood, isolated PBMCs, or DNA extracted from either sample type. Sequences MDHEN (CDR1) and SYDVKM (CDR2) are obtained from the germline V gene. A distance of 15 bases separates the germline ends of V and J, which lose 7 bases and 2 bases respectively. The CDR3 holds 14 amino acids from the cysteine to the phenylalanine. Only CDR3 DNA is held: 42 bases, read in frame from base 1. Comment on this clone: It has no known antigen specificity. No qualities accompany the bases; no much larger clone lies one base away.

This sequence was found in a man between 65 and 79 years old with acute or convalescent COVID-19. In this chain, TRBV28 is recombined with TRBJ2-7; 6 matching bases give a weak D call of TRBD1. The specimen sequenced was peripheral blood. The CDR3 sequence is CASTGQTITYEQYF. At the DNA level, the sequence is TGTGCCAGCACTGGACAGACTATAACCTACGAGCAGTACTTC.